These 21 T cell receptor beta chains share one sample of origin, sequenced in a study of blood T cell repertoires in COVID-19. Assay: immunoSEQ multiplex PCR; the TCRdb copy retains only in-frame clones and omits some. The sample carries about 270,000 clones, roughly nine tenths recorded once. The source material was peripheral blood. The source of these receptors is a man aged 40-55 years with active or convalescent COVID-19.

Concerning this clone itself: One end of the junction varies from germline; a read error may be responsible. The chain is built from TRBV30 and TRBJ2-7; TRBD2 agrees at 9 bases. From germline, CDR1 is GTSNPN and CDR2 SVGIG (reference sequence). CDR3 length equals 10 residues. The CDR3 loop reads CACLLAGKHF. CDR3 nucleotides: TGTGCCTGTCTACTAGCGGGCAAGCACTTC.

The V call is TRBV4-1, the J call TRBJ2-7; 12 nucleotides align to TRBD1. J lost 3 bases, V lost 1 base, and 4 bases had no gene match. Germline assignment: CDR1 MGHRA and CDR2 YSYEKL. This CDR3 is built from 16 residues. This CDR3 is CASSQGDRGLYYEQYF. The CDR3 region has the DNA TGCGCCAGCAGCCAAGGGGACAGGGGGCTTTACTACGAGCAGTACTTC.

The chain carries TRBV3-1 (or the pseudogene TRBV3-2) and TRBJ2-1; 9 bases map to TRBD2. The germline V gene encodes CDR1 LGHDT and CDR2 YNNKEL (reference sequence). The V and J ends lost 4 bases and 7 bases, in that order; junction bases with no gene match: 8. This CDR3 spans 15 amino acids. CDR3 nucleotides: TGTGCCAGCAGCCGAATTAGCGGGAGCGGGAATGAGCAGTTCTTC. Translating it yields CASSRISGSGNEQFF.

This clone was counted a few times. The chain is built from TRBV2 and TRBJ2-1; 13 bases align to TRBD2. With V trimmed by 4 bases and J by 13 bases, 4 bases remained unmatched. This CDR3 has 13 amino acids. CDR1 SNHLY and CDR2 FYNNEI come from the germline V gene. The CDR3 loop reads CASSAGTSGKQFF. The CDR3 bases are TGTGCCAGCAGTGCCGGGACTAGCGGGAAACAGTTCTTC.

The CDR3 DNA sequence: TGTGCCAGCAGTCCCGACATAATCTATGGCTACACCTTC. Translation gives CASSPDIIYGYTF. This chain uses TRBV7-9 with TRBJ1-2; D remains ambiguous. The CDR3 runs to 13 residues. The germline CDR1 and CDR2 sequences are SEHNR and FQNEAQ (reference sequence). Trimming removed 6 bases from V and 4 bases from J, with 12 bases in between.

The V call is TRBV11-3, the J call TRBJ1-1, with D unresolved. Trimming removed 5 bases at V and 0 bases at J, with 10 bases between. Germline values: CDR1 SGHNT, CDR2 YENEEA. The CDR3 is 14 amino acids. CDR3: CASSAGRLNTEAFF. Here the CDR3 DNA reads TGTGCCAGCAGCGCTGGGAGACTGAACACTGAAGCTTTCTTT. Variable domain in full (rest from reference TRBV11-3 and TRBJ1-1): EAGVVQSPRYKIIEKKQPVAFWCNPISGHNTLYWYLQNLGQGPELLIRYENEEAVDDSQLPKDRFSAERLKGVDSTLKIQPAELGDSAVYLCASSAGRLNTEAFFGQGTRLTVV.

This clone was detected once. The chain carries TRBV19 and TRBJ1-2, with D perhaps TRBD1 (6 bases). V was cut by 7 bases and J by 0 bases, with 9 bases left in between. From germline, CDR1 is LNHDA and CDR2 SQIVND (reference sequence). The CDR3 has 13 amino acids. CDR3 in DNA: TGTGCCAGTACGCAGGGGACTAACTATGGCTACACCTTC. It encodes CASTQGTNYGYTF.

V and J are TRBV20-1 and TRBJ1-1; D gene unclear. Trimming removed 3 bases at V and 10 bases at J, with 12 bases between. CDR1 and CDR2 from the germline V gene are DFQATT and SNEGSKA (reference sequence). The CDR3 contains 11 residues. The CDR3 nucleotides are TGCAGTGCTAGGGCCTTTCCACGAGCTTTCTTT. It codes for CSARAFPRAFF.

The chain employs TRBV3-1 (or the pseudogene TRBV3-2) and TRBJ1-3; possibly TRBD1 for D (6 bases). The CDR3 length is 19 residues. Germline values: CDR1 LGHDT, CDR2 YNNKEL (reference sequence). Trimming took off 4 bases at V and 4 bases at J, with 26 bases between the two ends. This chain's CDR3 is CASSPRRSPRSGAGNTIYF. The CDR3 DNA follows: TGTGCCAGCAGCCCTCGGCGCTCGCCGCGGTCAGGGGCCGGAAACACCATATATTTT.

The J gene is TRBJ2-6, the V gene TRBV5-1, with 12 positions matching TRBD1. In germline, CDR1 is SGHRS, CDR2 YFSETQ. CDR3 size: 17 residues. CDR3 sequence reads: CASLSGQGAPGANVLTF. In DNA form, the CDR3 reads TGCGCTTCCCTCTCGGGACAGGGGGCGCCCGGGGCCAACGTCCTGACTTTC.

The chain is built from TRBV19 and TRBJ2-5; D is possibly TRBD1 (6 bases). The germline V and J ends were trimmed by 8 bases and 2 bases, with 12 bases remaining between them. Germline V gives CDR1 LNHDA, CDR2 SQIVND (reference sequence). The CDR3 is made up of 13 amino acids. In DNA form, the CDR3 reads TGTGCCAGTGGCTGGACAGCTCAAGAGACCCAGTACTTC. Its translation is CASGWTAQETQYF.

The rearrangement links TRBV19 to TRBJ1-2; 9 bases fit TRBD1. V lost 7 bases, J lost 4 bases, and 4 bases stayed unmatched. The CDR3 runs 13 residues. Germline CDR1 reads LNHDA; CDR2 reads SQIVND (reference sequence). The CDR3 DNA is TGTGCCAGTAACGGGGACAGGGCCTATGGCTACACCTTC. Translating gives CASNGDRAYGYTF.

The CDR3, as DNA: TGTGCCAGCAGCGACAGGGGGAACACTGAAGCTTTCTTT. This codes for CASSDRGNTEAFF. The rearrangement links TRBV9 to TRBJ1-1; 7 bases match TRBD1. There are 13 residues in the CDR3. From germline, CDR1 is SGDLS and CDR2 YYNGEE. Losses at the gene ends were 3 bases for V and 1 base for J; bases not matched to a gene: 0.

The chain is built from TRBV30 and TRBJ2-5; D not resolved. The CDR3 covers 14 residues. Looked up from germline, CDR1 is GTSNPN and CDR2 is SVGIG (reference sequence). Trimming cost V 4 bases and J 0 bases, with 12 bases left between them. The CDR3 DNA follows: TGTGCCTGGACGAGGAGCCCGTACCAAGAGACCCAGTACTTC. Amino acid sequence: CAWTRSPYQETQYF.

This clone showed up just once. The CDR3 nucleotides read TGTGCCAGTAGTATTTTAACTAGCGGGAGGAGTACGGAGACCCAGTACTTC. Protein sequence: CASSILTSGRSTETQYF. V gene TRBV19 combines with J gene TRBJ2-5; 12 nucleotides match TRBD2. This CDR3 has 17 amino acids. The germline V gene has CDR1 LNHDA and CDR2 SQIVND (reference sequence). The J segment lost 5 bases and the V segment lost 3 bases, leaving 10 bases of the junction unmatched.

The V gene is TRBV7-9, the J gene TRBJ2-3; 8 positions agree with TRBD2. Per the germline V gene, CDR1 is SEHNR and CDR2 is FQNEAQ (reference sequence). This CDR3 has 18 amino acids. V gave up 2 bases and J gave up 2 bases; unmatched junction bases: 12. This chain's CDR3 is CASSLNSGGGPPTDTQYF. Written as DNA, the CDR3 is TGTGCCAGCAGCTTAAACTCCGGGGGGGGCCCCCCCACAGATACGCAGTATTTT.

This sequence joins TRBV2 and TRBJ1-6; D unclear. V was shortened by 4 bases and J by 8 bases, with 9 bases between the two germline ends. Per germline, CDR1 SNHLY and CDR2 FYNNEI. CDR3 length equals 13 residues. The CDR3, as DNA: TGTGCCAGCAGTGGGACGGACTATTCACCCCTCCACTTT. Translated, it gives CASSGTDYSPLHF.

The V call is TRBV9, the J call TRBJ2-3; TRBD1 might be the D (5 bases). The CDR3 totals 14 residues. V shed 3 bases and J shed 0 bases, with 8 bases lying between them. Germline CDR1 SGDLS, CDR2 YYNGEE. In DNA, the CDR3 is TGTGCCAGCAGCGCCAGACAGAGCACAGATACGCAGTATTTT. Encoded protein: CASSARQSTDTQYF.

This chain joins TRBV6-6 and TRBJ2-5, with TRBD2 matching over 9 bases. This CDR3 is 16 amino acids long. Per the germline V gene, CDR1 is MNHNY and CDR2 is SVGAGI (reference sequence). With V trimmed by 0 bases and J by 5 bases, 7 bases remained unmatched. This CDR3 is CASSYSRIAGVETQYF. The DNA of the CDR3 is TGTGCCAGCAGTTACTCGAGGATAGCGGGAGTGGAGACCCAGTACTTC.

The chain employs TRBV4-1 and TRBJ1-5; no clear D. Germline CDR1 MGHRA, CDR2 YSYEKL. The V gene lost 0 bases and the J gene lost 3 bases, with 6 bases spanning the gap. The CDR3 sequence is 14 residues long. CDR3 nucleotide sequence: TGCGCCAGCAGCCAAGAAGCGCACAATCAGCCCCAGCATTTT. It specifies CASSQEAHNQPQHF.

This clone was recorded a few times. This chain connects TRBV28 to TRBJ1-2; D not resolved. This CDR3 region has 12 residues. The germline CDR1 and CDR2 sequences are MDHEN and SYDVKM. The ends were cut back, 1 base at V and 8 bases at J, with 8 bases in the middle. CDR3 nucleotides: TGTGCCAGCAGTTTATTTTTGCGGGGCTACACCTTC. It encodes CASSLFLRGYTF.